The 8 T cell receptor beta chains below all came from one sample that was sequenced in a study of blood T cell repertoires in COVID-19. Generated by immunoSEQ multiplex PCR, the TCRdb table keeps only in-frame clones and is missing some. The sample has some 150,000 clones; 70% to 90% are singletons. The sample comprised peripheral blood. The receptors stem from a human donor with acute or convalescent COVID-19. The donor label of this sample is uncertain.

The gene calls are TRBV2 and TRBJ1-1; no clear D. Trimming left V 0 bases short and J 8 bases short, with 7 bases between. The CDR3 consists of 12 residues. Germline assignment: CDR1 SNHLY and CDR2 FYNNEI. This CDR3 reads CASSEATREAFF. The CDR3 bases are TGTGCCAGCAGTGAAGCCACGCGGGAAGCTTTCTTT.

The chain links TRBV6-5 to TRBJ1-1; 7 nucleotides align to TRBD1. The CDR3 covers 14 residues. J was trimmed by 5 bases and V by 7 bases; bases with no gene match: 10. CDR1 is MNHEY and CDR2 is SVGAGI in the germline V gene. CDR3: CASTKPGQRTEAFF. The CDR3 bases are TGTGCCAGCACGAAACCGGGACAGAGAACTGAAGCTTTCTTT.

V usage is TRBV27 and J usage is TRBJ1-1; 9 bases map to TRBD1. V trimming: 5 bases; J trimming: 0 bases; junction bases outside the gene matches: 10. Germline CDR1 is MNHEY and CDR2 is SMNVEV (reference sequence). This CDR3 region has 17 residues. The DNA for the CDR3 is TGTGCCAGCAGTCCTCGACAGGGGGGGGCAATGAACACTGAAGCTTTCTTT. Its protein product is CASSPRQGGAMNTEAFF.

The V gene is TRBV6-6, the J gene TRBJ2-5; no clear D. Germline CDR1 and CDR2: MNHNY and SVGAGI (reference sequence). The CDR3 runs 14 residues. V was trimmed by 6 bases and J by 2 bases, leaving 13 bases between them. The CDR3 sequence is CASRKRDKQETQYF. The CDR3 DNA sequence: TGTGCCAGCAGAAAAAGAGACAAACAAGAGACCCAGTACTTC.

The V gene is TRBV19, the J gene TRBJ2-3, with TRBD2 identical over 9 bases. CDR3 length: 16 amino acids. The trim removed 1 base at V and 6 bases at J, leaving 8 bases unmatched. Germline-derived CDR1 and CDR2 are LNHDA and SQIVND (reference sequence). CDR3 region: CASSIAGGRAVDTQYF. The CDR3 nucleotides read TGTGCCAGTAGTATAGCTGGCGGGAGGGCCGTTGATACGCAGTATTTT.

The chain carries TRBV5-1 and TRBJ1-5, with 9 bases aligning to TRBD1. The germline CDR1 and CDR2 sequences are SGHRS and YFSETQ. The CDR3 is made up of 14 amino acids. V shed 5 bases, J shed 5 bases, and the junction held 5 bases outside the gene matches. In nucleotides, the CDR3 is TGCGCCAGCAGGGCCGGGACAGGGCATCAGCCCCAGCATTTT. It codes for CASRAGTGHQPQHF. Combining the CDR3 with reference TRBV5-1 and TRBJ1-5 gives the whole variable domain KAGVTQTPRYLIKTRGQQVTLSCSPISGHRSVSWYQQTPGQGLQFLFEYFSETQRNKGNFPGRFSGRQFSNSRSEMNVSTLELGDSALYLCASRAGTGHQPQHFGDGTRLSIL.

This clone showed up just once. The gene calls are TRBV27 and TRBJ1-2; 7 bases are shared with TRBD1. Trimming removed 3 bases from V and 7 bases from J; junction bases left unmatched: 5. The CDR3 extends over 13 amino acids. Germline V gene lookup returns CDR1 MNHEY and CDR2 SMNVEV (reference sequence). CDR3 sequence: CASSLTGTPGYTF. CDR3 DNA: TGTGCCAGCAGTTTGACAGGGACTCCTGGCTACACCTTC.

This clone was seen only once. This chain joins TRBV9 and TRBJ1-6; D remains unclear. Per the germline V gene, CDR1 is SGDLS and CDR2 is YYNGEE. The ends were cut back, 0 bases at V and 7 bases at J, with 8 bases in the middle. The length of the CDR3 is 14 residues. CDR3 region: CASSVGDTNSPLHF. The CDR3 DNA sequence: TGTGCCAGCAGCGTAGGTGACACCAATTCACCCCTCCACTTT. The whole variable domain, filled in from reference TRBV9 and TRBJ1-6, reads DSGVTQTPKHLITATGQRVTLRCSPRSGDLSVYWYQQSLDQGLQFLIQYYNGEERAKGNILERFSAQQFPDLHSELNLSSLELGDSALYFCASSVGDTNSPLHFGNGTRLTVT.